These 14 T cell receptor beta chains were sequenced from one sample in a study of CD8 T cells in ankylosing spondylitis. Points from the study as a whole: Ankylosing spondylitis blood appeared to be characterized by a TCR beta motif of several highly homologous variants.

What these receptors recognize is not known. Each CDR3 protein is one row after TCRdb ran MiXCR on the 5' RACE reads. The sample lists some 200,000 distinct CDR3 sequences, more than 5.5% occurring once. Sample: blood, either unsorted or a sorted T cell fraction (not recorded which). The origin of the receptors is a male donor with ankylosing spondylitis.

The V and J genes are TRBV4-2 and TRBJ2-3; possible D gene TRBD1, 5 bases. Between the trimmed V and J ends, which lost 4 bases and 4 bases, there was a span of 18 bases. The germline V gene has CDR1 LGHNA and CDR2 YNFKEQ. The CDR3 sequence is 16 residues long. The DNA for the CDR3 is TGTGCCAGCAGCCCACTTTGGGGCCGGACATCAGATACGCAGTATTTT. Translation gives CASSPLWGRTSDTQYF.

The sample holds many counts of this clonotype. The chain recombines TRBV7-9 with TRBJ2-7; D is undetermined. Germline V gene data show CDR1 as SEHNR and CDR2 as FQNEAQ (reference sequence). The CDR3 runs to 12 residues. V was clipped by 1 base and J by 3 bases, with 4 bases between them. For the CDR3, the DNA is TGTGCCAGCAGCTTAGTGGGCTACGAGCAGTACTTC. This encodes CASSLVGYEQYF. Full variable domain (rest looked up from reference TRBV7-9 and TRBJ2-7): DTGVSQNPRHKITKRGQNVTFRCDPISEHNRLYWYRQTLGQGPEFLTYFQNEAQLEKSRLLSDRFSAERPKGSFSTLEIQRTEQGDSAMYLCASSLVGYEQYFGPGTRLTVT.

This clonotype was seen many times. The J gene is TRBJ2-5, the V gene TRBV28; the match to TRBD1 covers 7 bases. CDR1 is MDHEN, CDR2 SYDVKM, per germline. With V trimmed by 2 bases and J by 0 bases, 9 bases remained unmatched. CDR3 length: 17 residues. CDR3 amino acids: CASSLASGTEYQETQYF. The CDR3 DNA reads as TGTGCCAGCAGTTTAGCCTCCGGGACAGAGTACCAAGAGACCCAGTACTTC.

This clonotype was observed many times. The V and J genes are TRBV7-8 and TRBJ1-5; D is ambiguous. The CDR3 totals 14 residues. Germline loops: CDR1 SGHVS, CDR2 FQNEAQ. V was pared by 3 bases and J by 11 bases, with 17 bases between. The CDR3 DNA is TGTGCCAGCAGCTTTGGATTAGGTAGCGTTACCCAGCATTTT. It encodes CASSFGLGSVTQHF.

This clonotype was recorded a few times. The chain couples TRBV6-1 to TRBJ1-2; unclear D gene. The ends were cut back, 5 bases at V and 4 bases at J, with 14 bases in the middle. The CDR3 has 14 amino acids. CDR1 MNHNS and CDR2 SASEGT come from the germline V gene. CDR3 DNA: TGTGCCAGCAGTCCCGACTGGAGGGCCTATGGCTACACCTTC. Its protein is CASSPDWRAYGYTF.

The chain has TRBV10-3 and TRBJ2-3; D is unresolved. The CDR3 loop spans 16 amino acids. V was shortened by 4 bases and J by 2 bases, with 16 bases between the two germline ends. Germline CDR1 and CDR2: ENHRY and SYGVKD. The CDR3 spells CAISATPGSNTDTQYF. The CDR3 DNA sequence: TGTGCCATCAGTGCCACCCCGGGCTCAAACACAGATACGCAGTATTTT.

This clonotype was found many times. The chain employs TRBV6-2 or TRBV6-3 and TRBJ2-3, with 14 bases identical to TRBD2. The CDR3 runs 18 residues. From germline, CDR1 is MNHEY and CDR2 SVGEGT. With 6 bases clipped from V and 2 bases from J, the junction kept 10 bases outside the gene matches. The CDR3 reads CASSTLGLAGAITDTQYF. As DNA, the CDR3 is TGTGCCAGCAGCACCTTGGGACTAGCGGGGGCCATCACAGATACGCAGTATTTT.

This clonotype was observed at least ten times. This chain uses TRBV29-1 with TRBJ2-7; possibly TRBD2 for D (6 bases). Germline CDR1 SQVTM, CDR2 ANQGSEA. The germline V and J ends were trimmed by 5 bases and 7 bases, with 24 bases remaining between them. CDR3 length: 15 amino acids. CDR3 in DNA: TGCAGCGTTCCCCGTGTCGACGGGACGGCGGGAGAGCAGTACTTC. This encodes CSVPRVDGTAGEQYF.

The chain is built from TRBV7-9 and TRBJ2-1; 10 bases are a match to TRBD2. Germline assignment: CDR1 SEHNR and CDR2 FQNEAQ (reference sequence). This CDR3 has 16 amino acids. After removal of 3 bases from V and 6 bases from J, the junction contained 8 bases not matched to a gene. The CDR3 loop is CASSFSGTSELNEQFF. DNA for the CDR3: TGTGCCAGCAGCTTCTCCGGGACTAGCGAACTCAATGAGCAGTTCTTC.

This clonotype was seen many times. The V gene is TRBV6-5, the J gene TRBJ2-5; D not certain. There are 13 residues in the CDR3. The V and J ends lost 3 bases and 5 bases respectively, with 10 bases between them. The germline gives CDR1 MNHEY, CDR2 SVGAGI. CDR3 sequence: CASSYIYGETQYF. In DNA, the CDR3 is TGTGCCAGCAGTTATATTTACGGGGAGACCCAGTACTTC.

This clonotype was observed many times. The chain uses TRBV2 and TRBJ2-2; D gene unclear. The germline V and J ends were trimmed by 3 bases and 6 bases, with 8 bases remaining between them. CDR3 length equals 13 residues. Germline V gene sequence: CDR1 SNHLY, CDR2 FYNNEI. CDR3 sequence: CASSDGDPGELFF. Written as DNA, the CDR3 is TGTGCCAGCAGTGATGGGGATCCCGGGGAGCTGTTTTTT.

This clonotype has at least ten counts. Written as DNA, the CDR3 is TGCGCCAGCAGCTTGGTTGCTGGGGGGACTTTACTTGCAACTAATGAAAAACTGTTTTTT. Translation: CASSLVAGGTLLATNEKLFF. The chain uses TRBV5-1 and TRBJ1-4; tentative D call: TRBD1 (5 bases). Trimming cost V 0 bases and J 0 bases, with 21 bases left between them. Germline V CDR1 and CDR2: SGHRS, YFSETQ. The CDR3 is 20 amino acids.

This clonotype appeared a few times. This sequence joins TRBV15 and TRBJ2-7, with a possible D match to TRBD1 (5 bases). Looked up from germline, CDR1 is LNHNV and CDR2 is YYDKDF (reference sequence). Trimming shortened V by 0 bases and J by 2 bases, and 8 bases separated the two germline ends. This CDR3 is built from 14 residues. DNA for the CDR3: TGTGCCACCAGCAGAGAGGGGCAAGCCTACGAGCAGTACTTC. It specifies CATSREGQAYEQYF.

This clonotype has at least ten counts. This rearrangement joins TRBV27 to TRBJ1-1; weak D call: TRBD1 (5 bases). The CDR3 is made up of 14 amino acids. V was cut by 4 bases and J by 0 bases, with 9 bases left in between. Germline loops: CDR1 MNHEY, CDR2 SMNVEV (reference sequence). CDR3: CASSYGTVNTEAFF. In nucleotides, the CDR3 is TGTGCCAGCAGTTATGGGACGGTGAACACTGAAGCTTTCTTT.